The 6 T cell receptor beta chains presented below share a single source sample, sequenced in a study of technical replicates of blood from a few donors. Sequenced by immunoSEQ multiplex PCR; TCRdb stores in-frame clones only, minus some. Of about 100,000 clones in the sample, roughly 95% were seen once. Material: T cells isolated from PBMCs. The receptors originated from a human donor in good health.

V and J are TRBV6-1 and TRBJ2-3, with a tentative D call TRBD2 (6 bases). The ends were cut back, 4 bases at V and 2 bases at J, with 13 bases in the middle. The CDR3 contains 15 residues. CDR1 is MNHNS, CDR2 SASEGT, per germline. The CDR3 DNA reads TGTGCCAGCAGTGCCAGGAGGGTTCCCACAGATACGCAGTATTTT. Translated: CASSARRVPTDTQYF.

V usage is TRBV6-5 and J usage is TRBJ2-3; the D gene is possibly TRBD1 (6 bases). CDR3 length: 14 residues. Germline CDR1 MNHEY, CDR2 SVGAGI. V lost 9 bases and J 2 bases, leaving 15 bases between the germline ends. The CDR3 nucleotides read TGTGCCAGTGCGGTGGGGGCGATCACAGATACGCAGTATTTT. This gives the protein CASAVGAITDTQYF.

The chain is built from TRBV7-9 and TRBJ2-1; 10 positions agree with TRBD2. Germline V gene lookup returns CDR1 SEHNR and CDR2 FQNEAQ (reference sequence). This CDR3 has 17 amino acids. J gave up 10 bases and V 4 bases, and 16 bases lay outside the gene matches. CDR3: CASSYPPYEREGQEQFF. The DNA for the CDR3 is TGTGCCAGCAGCTATCCCCCGTACGAGCGGGAGGGCCAAGAGCAGTTCTTC.

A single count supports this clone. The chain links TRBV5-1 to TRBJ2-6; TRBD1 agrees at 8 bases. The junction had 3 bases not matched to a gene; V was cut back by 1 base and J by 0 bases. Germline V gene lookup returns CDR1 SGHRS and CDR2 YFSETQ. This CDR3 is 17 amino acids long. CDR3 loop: CASSLRTGSSGANVLTF. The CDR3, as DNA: TGCGCCAGCAGCTTGAGGACAGGGAGCTCTGGGGCCAACGTCCTGACTTTC.

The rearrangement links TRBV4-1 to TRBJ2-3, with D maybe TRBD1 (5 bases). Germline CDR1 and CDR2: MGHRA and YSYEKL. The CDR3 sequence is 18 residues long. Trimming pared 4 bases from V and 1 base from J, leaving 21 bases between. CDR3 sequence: CASSRLHQGFPGTDTQYF. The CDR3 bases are TGCGCCAGCAGCCGACTTCATCAGGGTTTCCCTGGCACAGATACGCAGTATTTT.

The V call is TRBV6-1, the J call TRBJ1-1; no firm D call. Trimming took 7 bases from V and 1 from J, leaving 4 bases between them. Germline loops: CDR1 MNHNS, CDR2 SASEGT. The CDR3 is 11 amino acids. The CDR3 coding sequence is TGTGCCAGCACCGGGAACACTGAAGCTTTCTTT. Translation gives CASTGNTEAFF.